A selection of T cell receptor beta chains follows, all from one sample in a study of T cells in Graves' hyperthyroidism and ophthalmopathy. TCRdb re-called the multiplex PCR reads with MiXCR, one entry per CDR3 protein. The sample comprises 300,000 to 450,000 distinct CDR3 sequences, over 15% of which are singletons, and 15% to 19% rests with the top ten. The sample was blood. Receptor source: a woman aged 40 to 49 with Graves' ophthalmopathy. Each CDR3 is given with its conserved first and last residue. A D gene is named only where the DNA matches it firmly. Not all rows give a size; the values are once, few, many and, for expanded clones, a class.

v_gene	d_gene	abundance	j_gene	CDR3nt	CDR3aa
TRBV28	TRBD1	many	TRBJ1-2	TGTGCCGGTCGAGGGGACAGGAGTGGCTACACCTTC	CAGRGDRSGYTF
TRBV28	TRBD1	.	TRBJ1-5	TGTGCCAGCAGTCCCGTTACAGGGGCCAATCAGCCCCAGCATTTT	CASSPVTGANQPQHF
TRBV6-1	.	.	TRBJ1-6	TGTGCCAGCAGGCGCGCAGATTCACCCCTCCACTTT	CASRRADSPLHF
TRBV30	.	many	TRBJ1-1	TGTGCCTGGAGACAGGCTATGAACACTGAAGCTTTCTTT	CAWRQAMNTEAFF
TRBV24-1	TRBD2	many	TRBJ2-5	TGTGCCACCAGTCCCGGGACTAGCGGGAGGATGGGAGAGACCCAGTACTTC	CATSPGTSGRMGETQYF
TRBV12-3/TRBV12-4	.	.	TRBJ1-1	TGTGCCAGCAGTCCTTTCGCAGGTGGCACTGAAGCTTTCTTT	CASSPFAGGTEAFF
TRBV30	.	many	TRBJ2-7	TGTGCCTGGAGCCCAGGACAAGTCGAGCAGTACTTC	CAWSPGQVEQYF
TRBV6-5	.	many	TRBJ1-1	TGTGCCAGCAGTTACTCGAATGGGGGGACTGAAGCTTTCTTT	CASSYSNGGTEAFF
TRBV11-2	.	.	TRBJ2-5	TGTGCCAGCAGCTTAGGTACGGGGGAGAGGGAGACCCAGTACTTC	CASSLGTGERETQYF
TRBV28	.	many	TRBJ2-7	TGTGCCAGCAACGCCAGGGCCTACGAGCAGTACTTC	CASNARAYEQYF
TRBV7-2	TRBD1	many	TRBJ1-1	TGTGCCAGCAGGACCCCCGACAGGGGTCGGGAAGCTTTCTTT	CASRTPDRGREAFF
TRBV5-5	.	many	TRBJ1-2	TGTGCCAGCAGCTTTTCGTGGTTCCAGAACTATGGCTACACCTTC	CASSFSWFQNYGYTF
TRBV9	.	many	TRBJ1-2	TGTGCCAGCAGCGTAGAAGCAGGGGTGTCTTGGGATGGCTACACCTTC	CASSVEAGVSWDGYTF
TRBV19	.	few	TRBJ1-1	TGTGCCAGTAGCTTCGCGGTTTTGGCGAACACTGAAGCTTTCTTT	CASSFAVLANTEAFF
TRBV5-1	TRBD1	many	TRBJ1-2	TGCGCCAGCACCCTCGACAGGGGGCCTAGTGGCTACACCTTC	CASTLDRGPSGYTF
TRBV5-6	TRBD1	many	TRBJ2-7	TGTGCCAGCAGCTCGACAGGGGGCTGGGACGAGCAGTACTTC	CASSSTGGWDEQYF
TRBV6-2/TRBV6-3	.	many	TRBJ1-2	TGTGCCAGCAGTTACGGGACGGAGTCTGTCTATGGCTACACCTTC	CASSYGTESVYGYTF
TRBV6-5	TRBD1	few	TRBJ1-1	TGTGCCAGCCGCTACGTTTTGGGACAGGGGTCGAACACTGAAGCTTTCTTT	CASRYVLGQGSNTEAFF
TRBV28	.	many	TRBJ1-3	TGTGCCAGCAGCCCACAGGATTTTCCTGGAAACACCATATATTTT	CASSPQDFPGNTIYF
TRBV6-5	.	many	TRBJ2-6	TGTGCCAGCAGTTACGGGGGCCCTGGGGCCAACGTCCTGACTTTC	CASSYGGPGANVLTF
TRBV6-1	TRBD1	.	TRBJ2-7	TGTGCCAGCGGTGGACAGGTCCACGAGCAGTACTTC	CASGGQVHEQYF
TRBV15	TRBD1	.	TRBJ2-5	TGTGCCACCAGCCGTGACAGGGCCGAGACCCAGTACTTC	CATSRDRAETQYF
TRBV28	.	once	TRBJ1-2	TGTGCCAGCACCCGATGGACGGATAACTATGGCTACACCTTC	CASTRWTDNYGYTF
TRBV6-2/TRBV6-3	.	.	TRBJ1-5	TGTGCCAGCAATGGGGGGAACCGCAATCAGCCCCAGCATTTT	CASNGGNRNQPQHF
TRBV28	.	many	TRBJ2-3	TGTGCCAGCAGTCCCTCGGCGGTCGGACCAGATACGCAGTATTTT	CASSPSAVGPDTQYF
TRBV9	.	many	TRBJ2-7	TGTGCCAGCAGCGAGAGGGGTCGGAGCGAGCAGTACTTC	CASSERGRSEQYF
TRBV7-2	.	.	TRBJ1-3	TGTGCCAGCAGCCCAGGGGCGGTAACTGGAAACACCATATATTTT	CASSPGAVTGNTIYF
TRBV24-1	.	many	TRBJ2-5	TGTGCCACCAGTGATGTCAGGGGTCGGCAAGAGACCCAGTACTTC	CATSDVRGRQETQYF
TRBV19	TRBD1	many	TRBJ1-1	TGTGCCAGTAGTATATCACAGGGGGTTGGCACTGAAGCTTTCTTT	CASSISQGVGTEAFF
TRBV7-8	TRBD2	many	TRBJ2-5	TGTGCCAGCAGCTCCCGGCGGGAGGGTGGTTTAGAGACCCAGTACTTC	CASSSRREGGLETQYF
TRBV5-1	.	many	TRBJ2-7	TGCGCCAGCAGCGTAAGCAGCCCCTACGAGCAGTACTTC	CASSVSSPYEQYF
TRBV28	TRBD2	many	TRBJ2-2	TGTGCCAGCGCGCGGGGGGACACCGGGGAGCTGTTTTTT	CASARGDTGELFF
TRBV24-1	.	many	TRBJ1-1	TGTGCCACCAGTGATTCAGGTCGGGGGAACACTGAAGCTTTCTTT	CATSDSGRGNTEAFF
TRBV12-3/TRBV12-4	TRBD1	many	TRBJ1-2	TGTGCCAGCAGCCGGGGACAGGGGCTGGGCTACACCTTC	CASSRGQGLGYTF
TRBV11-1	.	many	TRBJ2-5	TGTGCCAGCAGCTTCAAAGACCTGGAGACCCAGTACTTC	CASSFKDLETQYF
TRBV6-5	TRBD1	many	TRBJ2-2	TGTGCCAGCACCAGACAGGGGGTTTCGAACACCGGGGAGCTGTTTTTT	CASTRQGVSNTGELFF
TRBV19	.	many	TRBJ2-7	TGTGCCAGTAGTATGAAGACTACCTATTACGAGCAGTACTTC	CASSMKTTYYEQYF
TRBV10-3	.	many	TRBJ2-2	TGTACCATCAGTGACGGCCTAGCGACCGGGGAGCTGTTTTTT	CTISDGLATGELFF
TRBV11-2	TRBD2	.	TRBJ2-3	TGTGCCAGCAGCTTAACTAGCGCTAGCACAGATACGCAGTATTTT	CASSLTSASTDTQYF
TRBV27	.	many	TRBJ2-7	TGTGCCAGCAGTGAGGGACAAGGGGACCCTAGATACGAGCAGTACTTC	CASSEGQGDPRYEQYF
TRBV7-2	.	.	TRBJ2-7	TGTGCCAGCAGCTTAGCGGGGATCGGCGAGCAGTACTTC	CASSLAGIGEQYF
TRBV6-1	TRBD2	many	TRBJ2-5	TGTGCCAGCAGAGATAGCGGGAGGGCCAGAGAGACCCAGTACTTC	CASRDSGRARETQYF
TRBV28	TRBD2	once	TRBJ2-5	TGTGCCAGCAAAGGCCCGGGAGGGTGGGGAGAGACCCAGTACTTC	CASKGPGGWGETQYF
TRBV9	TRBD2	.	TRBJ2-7	TGTGCCAGCAGCGGAACTAGCGGGTCCCACGAGCAGTACTTC	CASSGTSGSHEQYF
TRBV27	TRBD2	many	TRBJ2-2	TGTGCCAGCGGACTAGCGGAGAACACCGGGGAGCTGTTTTTT	CASGLAENTGELFF
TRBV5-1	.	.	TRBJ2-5	TGCGCCAGCAGCTTGGGACAGTTGGGACAAGAGACCCAGTACTTC	CASSLGQLGQETQYF
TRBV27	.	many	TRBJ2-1	TGTGCCAGCAGTTTATCGTCCCTACCCAATGAGCAGTTCTTC	CASSLSSLPNEQFF
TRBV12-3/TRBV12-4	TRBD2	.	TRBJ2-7	TGTGCCAGCAGTTTCGTGACTAGCGGGATGGTTTCCTACGAGCAGTACTTC	CASSFVTSGMVSYEQYF
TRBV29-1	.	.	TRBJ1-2	TGCAGCGTCATGACACCAGTTAATGGCTACACCTTC	CSVMTPVNGYTF
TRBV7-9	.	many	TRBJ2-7	TGTGCCAGCAGCTGGGGTAGCGGAGCTTACGAGCAGTACTTC	CASSWGSGAYEQYF
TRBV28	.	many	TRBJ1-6	TGTGCCAGCAGTTCCGTAGAAGGGGGTGAGAGCTCCTATAATTCACCCCTCCACTTT	CASSSVEGGESSYNSPLHF
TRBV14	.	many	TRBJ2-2	TGTGCCAGCAGCCCGAATTCACTTGGGCTGTTTTTT	CASSPNSLGLFF
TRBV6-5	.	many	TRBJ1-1	TGTGCCAGCAGTAGGGTTTACAACACTGAAGCTTTCTTT	CASSRVYNTEAFF
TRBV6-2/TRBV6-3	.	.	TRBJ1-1	TGTGCCAGCAGTAAGCCCAGGTCGGGAGCTTTCTTT	CASSKPRSGAFF
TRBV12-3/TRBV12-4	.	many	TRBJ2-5	TGTGCCAGCAGGAAGATCAGGGGAGTGGGATCGCAAGAGACCCAGTACTTC	CASRKIRGVGSQETQYF
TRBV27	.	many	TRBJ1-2	TGTGCCAGCAGGAAGATGCAGGGAGGAGGCCCCGCTAACTATGGCTACACCTTC	CASRKMQGGGPANYGYTF
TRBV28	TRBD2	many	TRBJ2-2	TGTGCCAGCAGTGCTCCCCTAGCGGGCACCGGGGAGCTGTTTTTT	CASSAPLAGTGELFF
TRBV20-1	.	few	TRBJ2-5	TGCAGTGCTAATCTTCAAGAGACCCAGTACTTC	CSANLQETQYF
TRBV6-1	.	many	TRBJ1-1	TGTGCCAGCAGTGCAGGGGTAGATGAAGCTTTCTTT	CASSAGVDEAFF